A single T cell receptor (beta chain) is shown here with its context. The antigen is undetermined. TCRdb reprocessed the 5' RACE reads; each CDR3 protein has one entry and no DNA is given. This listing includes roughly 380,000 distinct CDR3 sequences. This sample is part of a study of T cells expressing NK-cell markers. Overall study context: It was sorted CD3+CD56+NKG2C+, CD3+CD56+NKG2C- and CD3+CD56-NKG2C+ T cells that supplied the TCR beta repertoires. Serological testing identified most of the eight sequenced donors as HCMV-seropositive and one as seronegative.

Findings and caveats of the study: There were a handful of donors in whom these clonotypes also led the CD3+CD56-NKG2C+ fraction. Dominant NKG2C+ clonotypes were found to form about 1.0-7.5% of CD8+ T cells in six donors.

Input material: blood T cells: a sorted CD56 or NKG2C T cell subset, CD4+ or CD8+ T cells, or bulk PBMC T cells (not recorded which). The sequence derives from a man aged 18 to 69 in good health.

CDR3 sequence reads: CSAKVGTAYGYTF. V usage is TRBV20-1 and J usage is TRBJ1-2. The CDR3 loop spans 13 amino acids. Germline V gives CDR1 DFQATT, CDR2 SNEGSKA (reference sequence).